This TCR beta chain is from a study of T-cell reconstitution after alpha-beta-depleted transplantation in children. The TCRbeta library was prepared with unique molecular identifiers. TCRdb independently ran MiXCR on the PCR reads; one entry per CDR3 protein. This repertoire shows hundreds of thousands of distinct CDR3 sequences, approximately 15% found once; its top ten account for approximately 1.1%. This sequence originates from a human donor who donated a stem cell graft to a child with acute myeloid leukemia. The sample was PBMCs from the stem cell graft donor, taken from the stem cell graft.

Here the CDR3 DNA reads TGTGCCAGCAGTTTAGGAGTTCAGGGGGAAAAACTGTTTTTT. It encodes CASSLGVQGEKLFF. The chain carries TRBV12-3 or TRBV12-4 and TRBJ1-4; D possibly corresponds to TRBD1 (6 bases). The CDR3 is 14 residues long. V was cut by 1 base and J by 8 bases, with 11 bases left in between.